These 11 T cell receptor beta chains came from one sample sequenced in a study of control samples from healthy donors and cancer patients. Produced via immunoSEQ multiplex PCR; TCRdb's table is partial and in-frame only. The sample includes 40,000 to 60,000 clones, approximately 86% of them seen just once. Input material: PBMCs. The origin of the receptors is a woman between 45 and 60 years old with lung cancer.

The chain has TRBV6-5 and TRBJ1-4, with D unclear. V shed 6 bases and J shed 2 bases, with 10 bases lying between them. This CDR3 has 14 amino acids. Germline values: CDR1 MNHEY, CDR2 SVGAGI. The CDR3 DNA sequence: TGTGCCAGCAGCTTCTTGGGTACTAATGAAAAACTGTTTTTT. Protein: CASSFLGTNEKLFF.

This chain uses TRBV4-3 with TRBJ2-7; tentative D call: TRBD2 (5 bases). The germline V gene has CDR1 LGHNA and CDR2 YSLEER. The CDR3 is 15 residues long. V was pared by 1 base and J by 5 bases, with 15 bases between. CDR3 nucleotide sequence: TGCGCCAGCAGCCAAGTTCGGGAAGGCCGTAACGAGCAGTACTTC. Translated: CASSQVREGRNEQYF.

J is TRBJ2-3 and V is TRBV2; D is undetermined. The germline CDR1 and CDR2 sequences are SNHLY and FYNNEI. This CDR3 spans 12 amino acids. The V end was cut by 6 bases, the J end by 6 bases, with 10 bases between. The chain's CDR3 is CASSFRVDTQYF. The CDR3 region has the DNA TGTGCCAGCAGCTTTAGGGTGGATACGCAGTATTTT.

The chain carries TRBV28 and TRBJ1-2; 9 bases agree with TRBD1. V shed 6 bases and J 7 bases; nucleotides not matched to a gene: 3. The CDR3 spans 12 residues. CDR1 is MDHEN and CDR2 is SYDVKM in the germline V gene. The DNA for the CDR3 is TGTGCCAGCAGACAGGGGGCGAGTGGCTACACCTTC. It yields the protein CASRQGASGYTF.

V usage is TRBV24-1 and J usage is TRBJ1-2; D remains ambiguous. This CDR3 contains 15 residues. Looked up from germline, CDR1 is KGHDR and CDR2 is SFDVKD. V lost 3 bases, J lost 7 bases, and 17 bases lay in between. The chain's CDR3 is CATSDPREAPGGYTF. The CDR3 nucleotides read TGTGCCACCAGTGATCCCCGGGAGGCCCCGGGTGGCTACACCTTC.

This chain links TRBV28 with TRBJ2-7; 10 positions match TRBD1. CDR3 length equals 14 residues. The germline V gene has CDR1 MDHEN and CDR2 SYDVKM. Unmatched junction bases numbered 5, after V lost 2 bases and J lost 7 bases. CDR3 DNA sequence: TGTGCCAGCAGTTTAAGACAGGGGGCGCAAGAGCAGTACTTC. Residues: CASSLRQGAQEQYF.

The J gene is TRBJ1-1, the V gene TRBV6-5; D remains unclear. The CDR3 sequence is 14 residues long. CDR1 is MNHEY, CDR2 SVGAGI, per germline. Trimming stripped 6 bases from V and 0 bases from J, with 11 bases between. CDR3 nucleotides: TGTGCCAGCAGCCTGACAAACATGAACACTGAAGCTTTCTTT. This encodes CASSLTNMNTEAFF.

This clone showed up just a few times. The chain has TRBV20-1 and TRBJ1-6; TRBD1 is a possible D gene (5 bases). V was shortened by 3 bases and J by 10 bases, with 13 bases between the two germline ends. This CDR3 is 13 amino acids long. Germline-derived CDR1 and CDR2 are DFQATT and SNEGSKA (reference sequence). The CDR3 coding sequence is TGCAGTGCTAGTCCGGGGACGGGATCACCCCTCCACTTT. The encoded protein is CSASPGTGSPLHF.

This clone showed up just a few times. The chain combines TRBV3-1 (or the pseudogene TRBV3-2) with TRBJ1-2; TRBD1 aligns across 7 bases. Germline CDR1 LGHDT, CDR2 YNNKEL (reference sequence). The V and J ends lost 0 bases and 4 bases, in that order; junction bases with no gene match: 8. The CDR3 is 16 amino acids. The CDR3 reads CASSQDRGTDGYGYTF. Here the CDR3 DNA reads TGTGCCAGCAGCCAAGATCGGGGGACAGATGGCTATGGCTACACCTTC.

The V gene is TRBV5-6, the J gene TRBJ1-4, with a possible D match to TRBD1 (5 bases). V was pared by 4 bases and J by 7 bases, with 14 bases between. The CDR3 runs to 14 residues. CDR1 and CDR2 (germline): SGHDT, YYEEEE. The DNA for the CDR3 is TGTGCCAGCAGCCTAGACCGAGGGGCTGAAAAACTGTTTTTT. This gives the protein CASSLDRGAEKLFF.

The chain joins TRBV15 to TRBJ1-6; 8 nucleotides match TRBD1. This CDR3 comprises 15 residues. CDR1 and CDR2 (germline): LNHNV, YYDKDF (reference sequence). The trim removed 5 bases at V and 8 bases at J, leaving 8 bases unmatched. CDR3 residues: CATSFQGQGDSPLHF. For the CDR3, the DNA is TGTGCCACCAGCTTCCAAGGACAGGGAGATTCACCCCTCCACTTT.